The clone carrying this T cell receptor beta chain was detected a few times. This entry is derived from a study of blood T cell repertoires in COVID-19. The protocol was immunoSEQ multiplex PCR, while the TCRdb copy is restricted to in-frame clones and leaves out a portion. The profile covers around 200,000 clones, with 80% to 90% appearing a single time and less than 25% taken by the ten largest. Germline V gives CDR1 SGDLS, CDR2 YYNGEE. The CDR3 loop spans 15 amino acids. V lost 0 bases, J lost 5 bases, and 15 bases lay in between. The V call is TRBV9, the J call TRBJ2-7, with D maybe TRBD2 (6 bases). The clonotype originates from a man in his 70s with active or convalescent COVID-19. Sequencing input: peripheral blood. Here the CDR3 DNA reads TGTGCCAGCAGCGTAGCGGCGGGACCCCTAAACGAGCAGTACTTC. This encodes CASSVAAGPLNEQYF.